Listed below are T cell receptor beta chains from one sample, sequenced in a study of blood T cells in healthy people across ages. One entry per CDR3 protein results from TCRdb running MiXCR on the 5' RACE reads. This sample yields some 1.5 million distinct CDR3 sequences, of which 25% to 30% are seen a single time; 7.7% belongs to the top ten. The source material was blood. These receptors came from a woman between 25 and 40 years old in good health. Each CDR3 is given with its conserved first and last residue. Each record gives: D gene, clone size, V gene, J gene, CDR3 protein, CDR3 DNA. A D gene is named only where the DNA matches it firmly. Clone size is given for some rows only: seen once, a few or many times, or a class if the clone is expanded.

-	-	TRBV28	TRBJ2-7	CASRQTGTADYEQYF	TGTGCCAGCAGGCAAACCGGGACTGCCGACTACGAGCAGTACTTC
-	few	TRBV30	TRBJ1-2	CAWSNHTRYGYTF	TGTGCCTGGAGTAATCACACCCGCTATGGCTACACCTTC
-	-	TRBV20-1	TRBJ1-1	CSVYPGEFNTEAFF	TGCAGTGTCTATCCCGGTGAATTTAACACTGAAGCTTTCTTT
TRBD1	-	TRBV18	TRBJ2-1	CASSPPGLTGSTEQFF	TGTGCCAGCTCACCACCGGGGTTGACAGGGTCGACTGAGCAGTTCTTC
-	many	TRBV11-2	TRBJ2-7	CASSLDTFYEQYF	TGTGCCAGCAGCCTCGACACCTTCTACGAGCAGTACTTC
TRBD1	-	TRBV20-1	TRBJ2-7	CSASRTGGDEQYF	TGCAGTGCTAGCCGAACAGGGGGCGACGAGCAGTACTTC
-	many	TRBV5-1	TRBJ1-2	CASSPDLNYGYTF	TGCGCCAGCAGCCCGGATCTGAACTATGGCTACACCTTC
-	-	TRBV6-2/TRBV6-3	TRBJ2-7	CASSYLTSEQYF	TGTGCCAGCAGTTACCTGACTAGCGAGCAGTACTTC
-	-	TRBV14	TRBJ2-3	CASSLGRKLDTQYF	TGTGCCAGCAGCCTCGGGCGAAAGCTAGATACGCAGTATTTT
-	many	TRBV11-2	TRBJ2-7	CASSRDIEQYF	TGTGCCAGCAGCCGCGACATCGAGCAGTACTTC
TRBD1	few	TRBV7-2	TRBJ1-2	CASSPQGRDGYTF	TGTGCCAGCAGCCCACAGGGGAGGGATGGCTACACCTTC
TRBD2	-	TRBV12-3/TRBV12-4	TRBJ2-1	CANKLAGGWNEQFF	TGTGCCAACAAGTTGGCGGGGGGCTGGAATGAGCAGTTCTTC
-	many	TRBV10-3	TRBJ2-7	CAINPPPQAEGEQYF	TGTGCCATAAATCCCCCTCCACAAGCGGAGGGCGAGCAGTACTTC
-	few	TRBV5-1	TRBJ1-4	CASSTGVNEKLFF	TGCGCCAGCAGTACCGGGGTTAATGAAAAACTGTTTTTT
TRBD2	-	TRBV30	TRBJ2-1	CAWSKSTSREDEQFF	TGTGCCTGGAGTAAATCGACTAGCCGGGAGGATGAGCAGTTCTTC
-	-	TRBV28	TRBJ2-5	CASVTRNTRGAQYF	TGTGCCAGCGTCACCAGAAATACCAGGGGGGCCCAGTACTTC
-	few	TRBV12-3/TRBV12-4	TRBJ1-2	CASGREGFYGYTF	TGTGCCAGCGGGCGGGAAGGGTTCTATGGCTACACCTTC
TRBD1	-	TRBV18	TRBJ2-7	CASSPGTAKGYEQYF	TGTGCCAGCTCACCAGGGACAGCCAAAGGCTACGAGCAGTACTTC
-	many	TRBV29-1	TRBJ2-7	CSVLTGRVYEQYF	TGCAGCGTTCTCACAGGGAGGGTATACGAGCAGTACTTC
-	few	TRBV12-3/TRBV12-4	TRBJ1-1	CASSAPGGATEAFF	TGTGCCAGCAGTGCTCCGGGCGGAGCCACTGAAGCTTTCTTT
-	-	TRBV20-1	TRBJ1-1	CSASPGGNEAFF	TGCAGTGCTAGCCCCGGGGGGAATGAAGCTTTCTTT
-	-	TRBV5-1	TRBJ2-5	CASSLTGMAETQYF	TGCGCCAGCAGCTTGACAGGGATGGCTGAGACCCAGTACTTC
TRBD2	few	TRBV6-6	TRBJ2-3	CASRAGGLVDTQYF	TGTGCCAGCAGGGCCGGAGGACTAGTAGATACGCAGTATTTT
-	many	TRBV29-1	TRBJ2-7	CSVITGSSYEQYF	TGCAGCGTCATAACAGGTTCCTCCTACGAGCAGTACTTC
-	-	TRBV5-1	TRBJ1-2	CASSPAGAEGGYTF	TGCGCCAGCAGCCCGGCGGGGGCCGAGGGAGGCTACACCTTC
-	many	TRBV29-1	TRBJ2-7	CSVGGTQKQYF	TGCAGCGTTGGGGGGACACAAAAGCAGTACTTC
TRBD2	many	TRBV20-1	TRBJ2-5	CSAGNQRGTQETQYF	TGCAGTGCTGGCAACCAGCGGGGAACCCAAGAGACCCAGTACTTC
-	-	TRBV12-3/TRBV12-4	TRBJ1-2	CASGPGMGYGCTF	TGTGCCAGCGGACCAGGGATGGGCTATGGCTGCACCTTC
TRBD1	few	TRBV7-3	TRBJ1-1	CASSLTDRKMNTEAFF	TGTGCCAGCAGCTTAACGGACAGGAAGATGAACACTGAAGCTTTCTTT
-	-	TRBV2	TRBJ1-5	CASSEAVSGQPQHF	TGTGCCAGCAGTGAAGCGGTTAGTGGGCAGCCCCAGCATTTT
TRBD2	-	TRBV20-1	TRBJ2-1	CSAPVTGTSGRMGQFF	TGCAGTGCTCCGGTCACCGGGACTAGCGGCCGCATGGGGCAGTTCTTC
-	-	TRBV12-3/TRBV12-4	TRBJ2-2	CASRDWGRGELFF	TGTGCCAGCAGAGATTGGGGCCGCGGGGAGCTGTTTTTT
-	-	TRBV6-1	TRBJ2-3	CASSEFGSFPPDTQYF	TGTGCCAGCAGTGAATTCGGTAGTTTCCCTCCAGATACGCAGTATTTT
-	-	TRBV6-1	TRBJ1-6	CASHRTGALSSYNSPLHF	TGTGCCAGCCATAGGACGGGGGCTCTGAGCTCCTATAATTCACCCCTCCACTTT
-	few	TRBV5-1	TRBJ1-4	CASSLVGMNEKLFF	TGCGCCAGCAGCTTGGTCGGAATGAATGAAAAACTGTTTTTT
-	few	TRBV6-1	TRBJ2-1	CASRLGDSYNEQFF	TGTGCCAGCAGGCTCGGGGACTCCTACAATGAGCAGTTCTTC
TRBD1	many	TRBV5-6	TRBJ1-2	CASTGDRDGYTF	TGTGCCAGCACCGGGGACAGGGATGGCTACACCTTC
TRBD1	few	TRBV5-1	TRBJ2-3	CASSGGTGQDTQYF	TGCGCCAGCAGCGGGGGGACAGGGCAAGATACGCAGTATTTT
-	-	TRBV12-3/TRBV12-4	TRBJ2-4	CASNLGRAKNIQYF	TGTGCCAGCAATTTGGGCCGAGCCAAAAACATTCAGTACTTC
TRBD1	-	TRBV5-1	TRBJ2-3	CACSLVQGSTDTQYF	TGCGCCTGCAGCTTGGTACAGGGGAGCACAGATACGCAGTATTTT
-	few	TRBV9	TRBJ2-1	CASSVIIDNEQFF	TGTGCCAGCAGCGTAATTATAGATAATGAGCAGTTCTTC
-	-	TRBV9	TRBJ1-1	CASSVSGENTEAFF	TGTGCCAGCAGCGTTTCGGGTGAGAACACTGAAGCTTTCTTT
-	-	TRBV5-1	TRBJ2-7	CASNLGRYEQYF	TGCGCCAGCAACTTGGGCCGCTACGAGCAGTACTTC
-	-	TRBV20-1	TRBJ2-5	CSTSRQETQYF	TGCAGTACTAGTCGGCAAGAGACCCAGTACTTC
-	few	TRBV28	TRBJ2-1	CASRERDNSYNEQFF	TGTGCCAGCAGGGAGAGGGACAACTCCTACAATGAGCAGTTCTTC
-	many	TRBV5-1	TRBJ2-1	CASSLTDHEQFF	TGCGCCAGCAGCTTGACAGACCATGAGCAGTTCTTC